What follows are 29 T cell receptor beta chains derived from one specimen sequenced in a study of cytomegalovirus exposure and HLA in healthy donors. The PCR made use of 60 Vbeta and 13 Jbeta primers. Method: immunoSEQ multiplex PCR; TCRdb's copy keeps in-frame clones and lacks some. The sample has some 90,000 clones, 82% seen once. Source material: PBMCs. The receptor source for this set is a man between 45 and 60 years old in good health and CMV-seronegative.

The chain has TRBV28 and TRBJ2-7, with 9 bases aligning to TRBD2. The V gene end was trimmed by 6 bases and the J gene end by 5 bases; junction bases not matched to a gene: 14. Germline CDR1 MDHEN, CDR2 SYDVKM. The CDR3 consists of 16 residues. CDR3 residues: CASSPGGGAEGNEQYF. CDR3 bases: TGTGCCAGCAGCCCCGGCGGGGGGGCCGAAGGGAACGAGCAGTACTTC.

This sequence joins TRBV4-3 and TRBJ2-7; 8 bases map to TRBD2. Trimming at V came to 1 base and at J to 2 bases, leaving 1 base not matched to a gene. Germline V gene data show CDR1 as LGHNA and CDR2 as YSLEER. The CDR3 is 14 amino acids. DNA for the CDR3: TGCGCCAGCAGCCAAGCGGGAGGGCCCTACGAGCAGTACTTC. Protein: CASSQAGGPYEQYF.

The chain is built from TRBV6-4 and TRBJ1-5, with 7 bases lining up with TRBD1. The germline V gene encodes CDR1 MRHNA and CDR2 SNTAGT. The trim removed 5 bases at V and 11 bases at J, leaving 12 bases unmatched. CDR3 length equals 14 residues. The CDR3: CASSLGSDQGAQHF. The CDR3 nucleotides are TGTGCCAGCAGTTTAGGTTCCGATCAGGGGGCCCAGCATTTT.

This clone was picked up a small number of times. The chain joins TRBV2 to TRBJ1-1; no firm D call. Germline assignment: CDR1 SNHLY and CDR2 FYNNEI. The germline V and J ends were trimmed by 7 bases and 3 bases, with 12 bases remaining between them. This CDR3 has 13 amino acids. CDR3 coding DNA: TGTGCCAGCACCTCCCTCGGGGACACTGAAGCTTTCTTT. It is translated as CASTSLGDTEAFF.

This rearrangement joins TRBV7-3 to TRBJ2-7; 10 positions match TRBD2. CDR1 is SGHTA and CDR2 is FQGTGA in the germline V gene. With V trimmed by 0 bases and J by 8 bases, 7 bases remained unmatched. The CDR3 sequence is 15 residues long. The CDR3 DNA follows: TGTGCCAGCAGCTTAACGTTTCTAGCGGGAGCGAAGCAGTACTTC. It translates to CASSLTFLAGAKQYF.

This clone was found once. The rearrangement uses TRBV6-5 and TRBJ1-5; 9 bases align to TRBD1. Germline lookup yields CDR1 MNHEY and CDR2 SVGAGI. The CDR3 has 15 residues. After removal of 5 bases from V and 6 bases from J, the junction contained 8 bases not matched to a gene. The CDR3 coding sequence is TGTGCCAGCAGTGCTACCGGGACAGGGACTCAGCCCCAGCATTTT. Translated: CASSATGTGTQPQHF.

CDR3 sequence reads: CASSPWTGVEQYF. In DNA form, the CDR3 reads TGTGCCAGCAGCCCCTGGACAGGGGTCGAGCAGTACTTC. This chain links TRBV11-2 with TRBJ2-7; TRBD1 matches at 9 bases. The CDR3 runs to 13 residues. V shed 5 bases and J 6 bases; nucleotides not matched to a gene: 5. CDR1 and CDR2 from the germline V gene are SGHAT and FQNNGV.

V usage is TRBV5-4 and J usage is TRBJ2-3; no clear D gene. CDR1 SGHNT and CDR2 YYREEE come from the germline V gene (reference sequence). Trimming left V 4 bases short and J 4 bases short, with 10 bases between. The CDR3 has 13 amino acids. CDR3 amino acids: CASSIPGPDTQYF. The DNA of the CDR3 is TGTGCCAGCAGCATTCCGGGTCCAGATACGCAGTATTTT. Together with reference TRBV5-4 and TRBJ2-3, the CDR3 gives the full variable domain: ETGVTQSPTHLIKTRGQQVTLRCSSQSGHNTVSWYQQALGQGPQFIFQYYREEENGRGNFPPRFSGLQFPNYSSELNVNALELDDSALYLCASSIPGPDTQYFGPGTRLTVL.

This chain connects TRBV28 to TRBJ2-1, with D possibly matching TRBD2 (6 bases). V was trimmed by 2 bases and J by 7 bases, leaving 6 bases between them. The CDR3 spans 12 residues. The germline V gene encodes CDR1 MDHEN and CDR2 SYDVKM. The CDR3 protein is CASSLAGNEQFF. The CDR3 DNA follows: TGTGCCAGCAGTTTAGCGGGGAATGAGCAGTTCTTC.

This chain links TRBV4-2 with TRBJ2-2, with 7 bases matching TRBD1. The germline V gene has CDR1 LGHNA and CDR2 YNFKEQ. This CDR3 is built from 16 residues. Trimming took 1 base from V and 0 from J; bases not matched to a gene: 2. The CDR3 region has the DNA TGTGCCAGCAGCCAAGGCAGGGGGACGAACACCGGGGAGCTGTTTTTT. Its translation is CASSQGRGTNTGELFF.

CDR3 amino acids: CASSQVDLVTYNEQFF. DNA of the CDR3: TGCGCCAGCAGCCAAGTAGACCTAGTAACCTACAATGAGCAGTTCTTC. The V call is TRBV4-1, the J call TRBJ2-1; unclear D gene. Trimming removed 1 base at V and 2 bases at J, with 12 bases between. CDR3 length equals 16 residues. Germline-derived CDR1 and CDR2 are MGHRA and YSYEKL.

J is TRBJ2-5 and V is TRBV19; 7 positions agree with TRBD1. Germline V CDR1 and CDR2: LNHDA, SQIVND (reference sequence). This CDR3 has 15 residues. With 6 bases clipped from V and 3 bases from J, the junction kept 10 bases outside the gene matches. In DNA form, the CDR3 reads TGTGCCAGTAGCCAGACAGGGTTTTCAAAAGAGACCCAGTACTTC. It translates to CASSQTGFSKETQYF.

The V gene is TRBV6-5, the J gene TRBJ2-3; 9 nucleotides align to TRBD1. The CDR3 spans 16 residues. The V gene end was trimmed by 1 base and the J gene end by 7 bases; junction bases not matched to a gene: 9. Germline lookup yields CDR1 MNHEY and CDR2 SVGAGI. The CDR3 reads CASSYFSGQGGHTQYF. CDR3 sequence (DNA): TGTGCCAGCAGTTACTTCTCGGGACAGGGAGGTCATACGCAGTATTTT.

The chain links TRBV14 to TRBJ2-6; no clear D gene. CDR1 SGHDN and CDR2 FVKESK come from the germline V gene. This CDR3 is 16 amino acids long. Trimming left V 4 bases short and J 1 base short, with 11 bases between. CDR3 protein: CASSLQTRSGANVLTF. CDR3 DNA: TGTGCCAGCAGCCTACAGACCCGGTCTGGGGCCAACGTCCTGACTTTC.

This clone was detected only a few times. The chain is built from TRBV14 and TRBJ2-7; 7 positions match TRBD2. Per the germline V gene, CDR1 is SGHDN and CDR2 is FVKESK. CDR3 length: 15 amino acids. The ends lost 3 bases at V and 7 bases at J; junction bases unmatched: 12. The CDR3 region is CASSQTGTTSPEQYF. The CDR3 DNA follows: TGTGCCAGCAGCCAGACCGGGACTACTTCTCCAGAGCAGTACTTC.

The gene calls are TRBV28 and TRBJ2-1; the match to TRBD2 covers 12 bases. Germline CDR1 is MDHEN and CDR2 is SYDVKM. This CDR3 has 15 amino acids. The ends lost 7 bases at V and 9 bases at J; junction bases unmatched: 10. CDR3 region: CASTLAGGRFAEQFF. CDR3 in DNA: TGTGCCAGCACCCTAGCGGGAGGGAGGTTCGCTGAGCAGTTCTTC.

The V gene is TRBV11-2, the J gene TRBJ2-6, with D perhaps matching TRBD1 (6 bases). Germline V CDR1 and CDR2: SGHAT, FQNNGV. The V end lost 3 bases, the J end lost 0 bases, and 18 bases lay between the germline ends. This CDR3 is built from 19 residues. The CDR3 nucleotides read TGTGCCAGCAGCTTCCCCAGACAGGCCATAAGCTCTGGGGCCAACGTCCTGACTTTC. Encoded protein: CASSFPRQAISSGANVLTF.

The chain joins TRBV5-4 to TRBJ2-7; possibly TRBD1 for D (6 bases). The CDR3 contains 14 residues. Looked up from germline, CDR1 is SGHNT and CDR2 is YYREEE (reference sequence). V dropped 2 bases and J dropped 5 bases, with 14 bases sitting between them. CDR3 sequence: CASSFFQSGDEQYF. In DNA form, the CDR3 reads TGTGCCAGCAGCTTTTTCCAGTCAGGGGACGAGCAGTACTTC.

The DNA for the CDR3 is TGTGCCAGCAGGTCGGGACAGCTAAACTATGGCTACACCTTC. Translation: CASRSGQLNYGYTF. The chain combines TRBV5-4 with TRBJ1-2; TRBD1 matches at 7 bases. V was clipped by 5 bases and J by 2 bases; unmatched bases: 6. The CDR3 consists of 14 residues. Germline CDR1 and CDR2: SGHNT and YYREEE (reference sequence).

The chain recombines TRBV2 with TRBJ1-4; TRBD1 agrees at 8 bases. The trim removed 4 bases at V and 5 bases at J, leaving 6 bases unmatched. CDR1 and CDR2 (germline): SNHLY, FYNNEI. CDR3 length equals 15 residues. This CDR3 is CASSATGANNEKLFF. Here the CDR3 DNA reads TGTGCCAGCAGTGCGACAGGGGCGAACAATGAAAAACTGTTTTTT.

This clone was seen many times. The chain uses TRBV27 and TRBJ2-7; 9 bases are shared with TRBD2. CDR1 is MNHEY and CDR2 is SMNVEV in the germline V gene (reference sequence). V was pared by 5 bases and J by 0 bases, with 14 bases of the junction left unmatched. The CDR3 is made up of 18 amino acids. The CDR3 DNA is TGTGCCAGCAGTCCCCCCGGGCTAGCGGGACCGTCCTCCTACGAGCAGTACTTC. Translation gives CASSPPGLAGPSSYEQYF.

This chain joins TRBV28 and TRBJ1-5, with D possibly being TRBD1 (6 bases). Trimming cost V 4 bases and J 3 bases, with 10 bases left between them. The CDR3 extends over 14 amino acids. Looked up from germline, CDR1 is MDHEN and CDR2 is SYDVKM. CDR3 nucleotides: TGTGCCAGCAGTTCTAGACAGGACAATCAGCCCCAGCATTTT. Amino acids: CASSSRQDNQPQHF.

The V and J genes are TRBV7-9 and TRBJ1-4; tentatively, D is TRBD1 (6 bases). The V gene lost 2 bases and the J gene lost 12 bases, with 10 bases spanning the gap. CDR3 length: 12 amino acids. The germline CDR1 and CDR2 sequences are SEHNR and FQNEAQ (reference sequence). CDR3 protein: CASSLQGWELFF. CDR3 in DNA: TGTGCCAGCAGCTTACAGGGGTGGGAACTGTTTTTT.

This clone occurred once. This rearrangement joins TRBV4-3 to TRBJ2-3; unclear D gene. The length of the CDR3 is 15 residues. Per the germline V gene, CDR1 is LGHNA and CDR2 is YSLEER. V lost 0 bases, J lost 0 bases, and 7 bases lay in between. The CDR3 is CASSQDRLSTDTQYF. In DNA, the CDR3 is TGCGCCAGCAGCCAAGACAGGCTAAGCACAGATACGCAGTATTTT.

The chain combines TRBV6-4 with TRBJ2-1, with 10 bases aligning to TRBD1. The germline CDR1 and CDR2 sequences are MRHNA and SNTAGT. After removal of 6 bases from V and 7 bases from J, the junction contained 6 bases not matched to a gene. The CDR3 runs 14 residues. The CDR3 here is CASRTRQGANEQFF. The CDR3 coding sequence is TGTGCCAGCAGGACCCGACAGGGGGCAAATGAGCAGTTCTTC.

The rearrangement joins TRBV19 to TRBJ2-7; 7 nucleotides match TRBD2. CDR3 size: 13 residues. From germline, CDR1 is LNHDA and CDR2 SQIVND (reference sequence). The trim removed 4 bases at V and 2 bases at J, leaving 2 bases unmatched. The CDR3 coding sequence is TGTGCCAGTAGTAGGAGCGGGACCTACGAGCAGTACTTC. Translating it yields CASSRSGTYEQYF.

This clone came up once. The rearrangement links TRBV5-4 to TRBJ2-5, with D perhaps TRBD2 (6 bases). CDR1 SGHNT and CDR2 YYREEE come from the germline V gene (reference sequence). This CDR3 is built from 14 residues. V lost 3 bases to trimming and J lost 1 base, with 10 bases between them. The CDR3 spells CASSSRDFQETQYF. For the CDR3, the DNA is TGTGCCAGCAGCTCCCGGGACTTCCAAGAGACCCAGTACTTC.

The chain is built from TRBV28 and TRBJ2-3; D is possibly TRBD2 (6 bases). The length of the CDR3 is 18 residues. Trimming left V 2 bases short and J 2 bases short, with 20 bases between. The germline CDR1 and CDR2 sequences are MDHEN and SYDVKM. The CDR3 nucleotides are TGTGCCAGCAGTTTACCAGGAGTAGCGGAACTTTCCACAGATACGCAGTATTTT. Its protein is CASSLPGVAELSTDTQYF.

This CDR3 is CASSFGGRSYNEQFF. In nucleotides, the CDR3 is TGTGCCAGCAGCTTCGGAGGGAGATCCTACAATGAGCAGTTCTTC. The chain uses TRBV5-6 and TRBJ2-1, with D maybe TRBD2 (6 bases). This CDR3 is 15 amino acids long. Germline V CDR1 and CDR2: SGHDT, YYEEEE. V shed 2 bases and J shed 1 base, with 10 bases lying between them.